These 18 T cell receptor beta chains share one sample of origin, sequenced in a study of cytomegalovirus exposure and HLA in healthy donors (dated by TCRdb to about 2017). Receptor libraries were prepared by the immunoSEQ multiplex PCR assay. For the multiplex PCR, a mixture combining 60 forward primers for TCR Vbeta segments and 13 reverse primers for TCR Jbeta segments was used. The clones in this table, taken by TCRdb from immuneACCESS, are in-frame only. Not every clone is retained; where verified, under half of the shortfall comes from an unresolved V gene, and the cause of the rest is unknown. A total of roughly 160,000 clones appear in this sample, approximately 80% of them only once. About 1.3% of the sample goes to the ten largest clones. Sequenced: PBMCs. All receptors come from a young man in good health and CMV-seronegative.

CDR3 in DNA: TGTGCCAGCAGTGAAGCCATAGAGACCCAGTACTTC. This translates into CASSEAIETQYF. V and J are TRBV2 and TRBJ2-5; D unclear. Trimming pared 0 bases from V and 4 bases from J, leaving 3 bases between. CDR3 size: 12 residues. Germline V gene lookup returns CDR1 SNHLY and CDR2 FYNNEI.

The DNA for the CDR3 is TGTGCCAGCAGCCCGAGAGGGGACAGGGTCAATTCACCCCTCCACTTT. Protein: CASSPRGDRVNSPLHF. This rearrangement joins TRBV9 to TRBJ1-6; 9 positions match TRBD1. The germline CDR1 and CDR2 sequences are SGDLS and YYNGEE. V trimming: 4 bases; J trimming: 7 bases; junction bases outside the gene matches: 9. CDR3 size: 16 residues.

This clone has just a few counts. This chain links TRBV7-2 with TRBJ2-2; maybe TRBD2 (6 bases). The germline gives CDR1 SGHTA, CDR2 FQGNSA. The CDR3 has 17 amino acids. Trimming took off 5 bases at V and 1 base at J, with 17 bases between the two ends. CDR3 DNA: TGTGCCAGCAGCCCCGGACTACTCAATCAGAACACCGGGGAGCTGTTTTTT. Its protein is CASSPGLLNQNTGELFF.

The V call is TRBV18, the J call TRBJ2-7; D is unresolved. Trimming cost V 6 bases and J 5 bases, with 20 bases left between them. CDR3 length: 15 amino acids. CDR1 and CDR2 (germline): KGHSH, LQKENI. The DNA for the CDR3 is TGTGCCAGCTCCCAGTCGGAAGGAGTCAACAACGAGCAGTACTTC. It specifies CASSQSEGVNNEQYF.

The CDR3 DNA reads TGTGCCAGCAGCCAGTGGGACAGGGACTACGAGCAGTACGTC. It encodes CASSQWDRDYEQYV. The chain carries TRBV5-6 and TRBJ2-7; the match to TRBD1 covers 9 bases. The germline V gene has CDR1 SGHDT and CDR2 YYEEEE. Trimming cost V 4 bases and J 3 bases; bases outside gene matches: 5. This CDR3 region has 14 residues.

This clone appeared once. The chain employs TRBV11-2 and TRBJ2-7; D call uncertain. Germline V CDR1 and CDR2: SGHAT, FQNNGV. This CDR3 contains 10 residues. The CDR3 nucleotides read TGTGCTTCCCCCTCTTACGAGCAGTACTTC. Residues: CASPSYEQYF.

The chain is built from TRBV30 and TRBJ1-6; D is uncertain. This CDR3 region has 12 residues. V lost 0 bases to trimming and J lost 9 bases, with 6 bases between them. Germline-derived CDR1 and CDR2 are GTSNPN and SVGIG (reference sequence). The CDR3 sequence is CAWSVSGSPLHF. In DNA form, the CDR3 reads TGTGCCTGGAGTGTATCCGGTTCACCCCTCCACTTT.

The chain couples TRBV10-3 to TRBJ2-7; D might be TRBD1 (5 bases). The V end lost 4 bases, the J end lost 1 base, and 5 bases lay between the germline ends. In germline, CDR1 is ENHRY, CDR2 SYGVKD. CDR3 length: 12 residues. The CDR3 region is CAISGQSYEQYF. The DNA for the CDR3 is TGTGCCATCAGTGGACAGTCCTACGAGCAGTACTTC.

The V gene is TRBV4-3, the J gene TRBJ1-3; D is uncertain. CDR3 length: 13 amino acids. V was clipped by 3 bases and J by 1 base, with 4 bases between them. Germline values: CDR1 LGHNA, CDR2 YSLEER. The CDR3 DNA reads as TGCGCCAGCAGCCATGAGTCTGGAAACACCATATATTTT. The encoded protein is CASSHESGNTIYF.

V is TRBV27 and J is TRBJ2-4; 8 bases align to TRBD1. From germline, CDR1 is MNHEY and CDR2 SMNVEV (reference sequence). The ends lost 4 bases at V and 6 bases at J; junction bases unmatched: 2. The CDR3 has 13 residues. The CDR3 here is CASSSGQGNIQYF. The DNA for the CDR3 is TGTGCCAGCAGTTCCGGACAGGGAAACATTCAGTACTTC.

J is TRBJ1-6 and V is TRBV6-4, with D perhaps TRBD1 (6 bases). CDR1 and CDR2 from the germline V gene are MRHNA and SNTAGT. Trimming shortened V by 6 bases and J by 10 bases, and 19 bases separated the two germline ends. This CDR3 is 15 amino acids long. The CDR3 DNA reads TGTGCCAGCAGCCTACACTCCACAGGGTACTCACCCCTCCACTTT. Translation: CASSLHSTGYSPLHF.

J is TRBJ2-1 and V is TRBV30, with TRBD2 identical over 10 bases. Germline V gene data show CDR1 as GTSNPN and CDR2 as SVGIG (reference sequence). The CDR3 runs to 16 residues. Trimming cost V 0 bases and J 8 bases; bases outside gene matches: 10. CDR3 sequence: CAWSVRMLAGDHEQFF. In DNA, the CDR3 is TGTGCCTGGAGTGTACGTATGCTAGCGGGAGACCATGAGCAGTTCTTC.

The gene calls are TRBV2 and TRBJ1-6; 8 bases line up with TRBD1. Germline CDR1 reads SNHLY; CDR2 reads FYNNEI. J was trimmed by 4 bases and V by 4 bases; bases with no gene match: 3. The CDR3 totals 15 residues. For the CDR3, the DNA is TGTGCCAGCAGTGCGGGACAGGCTTATAATTCACCCCTCCACTTT. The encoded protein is CASSAGQAYNSPLHF.

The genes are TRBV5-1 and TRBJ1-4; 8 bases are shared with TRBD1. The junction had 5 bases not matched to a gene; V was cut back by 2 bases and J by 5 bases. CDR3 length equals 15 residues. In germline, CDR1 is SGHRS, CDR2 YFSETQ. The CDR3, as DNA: TGCGCCAGCAGCTTTCTACAGGGGGGAAATGAAAAACTGTTTTTT. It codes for CASSFLQGGNEKLFF.

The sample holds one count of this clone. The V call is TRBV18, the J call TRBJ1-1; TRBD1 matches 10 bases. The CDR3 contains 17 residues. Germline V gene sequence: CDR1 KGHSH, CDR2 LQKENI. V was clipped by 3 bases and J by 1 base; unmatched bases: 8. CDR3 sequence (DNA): TGTGCCAGCTCACCTATACCGGGACAGGGGCAGAACACTGAAGCTTTCTTT. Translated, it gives CASSPIPGQGQNTEAFF.

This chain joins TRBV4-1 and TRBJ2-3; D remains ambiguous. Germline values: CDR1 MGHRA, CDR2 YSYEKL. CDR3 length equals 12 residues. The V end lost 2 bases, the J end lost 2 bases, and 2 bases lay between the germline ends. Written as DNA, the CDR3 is TGCGCCAGCAGCCAACACACAGATACGCAGTATTTT. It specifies CASSQHTDTQYF.

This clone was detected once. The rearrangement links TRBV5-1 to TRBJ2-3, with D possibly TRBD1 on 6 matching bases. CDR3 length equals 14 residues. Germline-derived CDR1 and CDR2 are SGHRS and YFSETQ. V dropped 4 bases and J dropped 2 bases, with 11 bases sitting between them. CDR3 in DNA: TGCGCCAGCAGCGGCGGACAGTCCACAGATACGCAGTATTTT. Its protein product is CASSGGQSTDTQYF.

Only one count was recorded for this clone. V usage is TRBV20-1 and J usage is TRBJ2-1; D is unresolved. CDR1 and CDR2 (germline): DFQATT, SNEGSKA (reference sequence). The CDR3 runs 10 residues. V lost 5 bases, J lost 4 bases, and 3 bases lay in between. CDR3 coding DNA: TGCAGTGCTCCGTACAATGAGCAGTTCTTC. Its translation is CSAPYNEQFF.